These 13 T cell receptor beta chains originate from one sample sequenced in a study of identical twins. TCRdb fed the 5' RACE reads into MiXCR, producing one record per CDR3 protein. The sample yields about 340,000 distinct CDR3 sequences, about 12% seen once. This same sample was also part of a study on yellow fever vaccine responses in identical twins.

The sequencing input was CD8+ T cells sorted from blood. Receptors were obtained from a woman aged 18-29 years in good health.

In this sample, this clonotype turned up a few times. This chain uses TRBV12-5 with TRBJ1-1; D might be TRBD1 (6 bases). This CDR3 spans 13 amino acids. CDR1 and CDR2 (germline): LGHNT, FRNRAP. The V end lost 5 bases, the J end lost 4 bases, and 11 bases lay between the germline ends. The CDR3 is CASGPETGTEAFF. The CDR3, as DNA: TGTGCTAGTGGTCCTGAGACAGGCACTGAAGCTTTCTTT.

This clonotype has more than one count but fewer than ten. The chain couples TRBV4-1 to TRBJ2-1; D might be TRBD1 or TRBD2, each matching 5 bases. In germline, CDR1 is MGHRA, CDR2 YSYEKL. CDR3 length: 14 amino acids. The V gene lost 2 bases and the J gene lost 5 bases, with 10 bases spanning the gap. The CDR3: CASSQHSGHNEQFF. The CDR3 bases are TGCGCCAGCAGCCAACACTCGGGGCACAATGAGCAGTTCTTC.

This chain connects TRBV2 to TRBJ2-1; D not certain. The CDR3 runs to 13 residues. Trimming took 6 bases from V and 4 from J, leaving 10 bases between them. Germline V lookup: CDR1 SNHLY, CDR2 FYNNEI. This CDR3 reads CASSTEVYNEQFF. The CDR3 bases are TGTGCCAGCAGCACGGAAGTTTACAATGAGCAGTTCTTC. The variable domain in full, completed from reference TRBV2 and TRBJ2-1, reads EPEVTQTPSHQVTQMGQEVILRCVPISNHLYFYWYRQILGQKVEFLVSFYNNEISEKSEIFDDQFSVERPDGSNFTLKIRSTKLEDSAMYFCASSTEVYNEQFFGPGTRLTVL.

This clonotype turned up a few times. The CDR3, as DNA: TGCAGTGCCGGGACCTTTGGGGTCGGTGAGCAGTTCTTC. As protein: CSAGTFGVGEQFF. V usage is TRBV20-1 and J usage is TRBJ2-1; D possibly matches TRBD1 or TRBD2 (5 bases each). The CDR3 has 13 amino acids. V shed 6 bases and J shed 9 bases, with 18 bases lying between them. CDR1 and CDR2 (germline): DFQATT, SNEGSKA (reference sequence).

This clonotype occurred a few times. The rearrangement links TRBV29-1 to TRBJ2-4; the D gene is possibly TRBD2 (6 bases). Germline CDR1 reads SQVTM; CDR2 reads ANQGSEA. The CDR3 consists of 12 residues. The germline V and J ends were trimmed by 3 bases and 7 bases, with 10 bases remaining between them. The CDR3 reads CSVEGGMNIQYF. The CDR3 DNA reads as TGCAGCGTTGAGGGGGGTATGAACATTCAGTACTTC.

This clonotype showed up many times. The V call is TRBV12-3 or TRBV12-4, the J call TRBJ2-2; no reliable D call. With 3 bases removed from V and 5 bases from J, the gap between germline ends came to 13 bases. The CDR3 totals 15 residues. The CDR3 coding sequence is TGTGCCAGCAGTTTCAGGCCCCCTTCGACCGGGGAGCTGTTTTTT. This translates into CASSFRPPSTGELFF.

The chain combines TRBV27 with TRBJ2-1; TRBD2 might be the D (8 bases). The CDR3 is made up of 20 amino acids. In germline, CDR1 is MNHEY, CDR2 SMNVEV (reference sequence). V was trimmed by 2 bases and J by 6 bases, leaving 29 bases between them. Here the CDR3 reads CASSLKIESLAGQRSNEQFF. DNA for the CDR3: TGTGCCAGCAGTTTAAAAATCGAGAGTTTAGCGGGACAGAGATCCAATGAGCAGTTCTTC.

The chain carries TRBV6-1 and TRBJ2-7; 7 bases match TRBD2. Trimming at V came to 6 bases and at J to 3 bases, leaving 5 bases not matched to a gene. CDR1 and CDR2 from the germline V gene are MNHNS and SASEGT. There are 13 residues in the CDR3. CDR3 region: CASRVGTNYEQYV. CDR3 bases: TGTGCCAGCAGGGTTGGGACTAACTACGAGCAGTACGTC.

The chain links TRBV7-9 to TRBJ2-1; TRBD2 agrees at 11 bases. The CDR3 loop spans 16 amino acids. V lost 5 bases to trimming and J lost 2 bases; unmatched junction nucleotides: 5. Germline values: CDR1 SEHNR, CDR2 FQNEAQ (reference sequence). CDR3 DNA sequence: TGTGCCAGCAGCCGGACTAGCGGGCAACCCTACAATGAGCAGTTCTTC. Encoded protein: CASSRTSGQPYNEQFF.

The V gene is TRBV29-1, the J gene TRBJ2-1; D is possibly TRBD1 (5 bases). This CDR3 contains 12 residues. Per the germline V gene, CDR1 is SQVTM and CDR2 is ANQGSEA. The germline V and J ends were trimmed by 7 bases and 4 bases, with 11 bases remaining between them. The CDR3 region has the DNA TGCAGCGCCCTCACAGGATACAATGAGCAGTTCTTC. It is translated as CSALTGYNEQFF.

This clonotype occurred many times. The genes are TRBV5-4 and TRBJ2-1; 9 bases align to TRBD1. CDR3 length: 16 residues. In germline, CDR1 is SGHNT, CDR2 YYREEE (reference sequence). Trimming removed 0 bases from V and 5 bases from J; junction bases left unmatched: 6. DNA of the CDR3: TGTGCCAGCAGCTTGGATTCGGGACAGGGTAACAATGAGCAGTTCTTC. This codes for CASSLDSGQGNNEQFF.

This clonotype occurred a few times. This chain links TRBV6-2 or TRBV6-3 with TRBJ2-1; 7 bases are shared with TRBD1. The V gene end was trimmed by 4 bases and the J gene end by 2 bases; junction bases not matched to a gene: 17. Per germline, CDR1 MNHEY and CDR2 SVGEGT. The CDR3 totals 19 residues. As DNA, the CDR3 is TGTGCCAGCAGTTGGTTTGGGCAGGGACAGCAAATTACCTACAATGAGCAGTTCTTC. The encoded protein is CASSWFGQGQQITYNEQFF.

In this sample, this clonotype turned up many times. The chain carries TRBV7-9 and TRBJ2-5; D remains unclear. Trimming removed 4 bases at V and 1 base at J, with 10 bases between. The CDR3 runs 14 residues. CDR1 is SEHNR, CDR2 FQNEAQ, per germline (reference sequence). CDR3 region: CASSSPGPQETQYF. The DNA of the CDR3 is TGTGCCAGCAGCTCTCCGGGCCCCCAAGAGACCCAGTACTTC.